This entry is about one TCR beta chain. Germline loops: CDR1 MNHEY, CDR2 SMNVEV (reference sequence). V dropped 2 bases and J dropped 7 bases, with 9 bases sitting between them. The CDR3 is made up of 13 amino acids. As originally analysed: Estimated nucleated cell counts came from reference gene primer amplification. Sequenced by immunoSEQ multiplex PCR; TCRdb stores in-frame clones only, minus some. The D gene and trimming were derived from the DNA, and the V and J assignments and clone size from that table. The table includes 200,000 or so clones, about 88% detected once. The Seattle site enrolled patients during active infection and followed them longitudinally. These data originate in a study of blood T cell repertoires in COVID-19. Study-wide context: The samples span acute and convalescent COVID-19 from the United States, Italy and Spain. Sources were T cells, B-cell-depleted T cells, or PBMCs; the material itself was cDNA or gDNA.

The chain links TRBV27 to TRBJ2-1; D might be TRBD2 (5 bases). Sequenced input: peripheral blood. The TCR originated in a man aged 50-60 years with COVID-19, enrolled during active disease. The CDR3 sequence: CASSLSRGNEQFF. CDR3 nucleotides: TGTGCCAGCAGTTTAAGCAGAGGGAATGAGCAGTTCTTC.